Listed below are T cell receptor beta chains from one sample, sequenced in a study of naive and memory T cell subsets. TCRdb redid the calling of the UMI-ligation and nested PCR reads with MiXCR, one entry per CDR3 protein. The sample gives 85,000 or so distinct CDR3 sequences, over 8.5% of which show up once; about 1.2% is in the top ten. The sample comprised naive CD8+ T cells from blood. These TCRs come from a human donor in good health. Each CDR3 is given with its conserved first and last residue. The order of the fields is V gene, clone size, CDR3 protein. For some rows the clone size is stated as once, few or many, or as a class when expanded; others skip it.

TRBV7-9	-	CASSLGQGIFYEQYF
TRBV20-1	few	CSARGGGNQPQHF
TRBV20-1	many	CSAIPWTSDSYEQYF
TRBV6-5	few	CASTLDGTGAYEQYF
TRBV20-1	few	CSARDRSLAGVLFNEQFF
TRBV12-3/TRBV12-4	many	CASREGLAGDEQFF
TRBV5-1	-	CASSLAGSPYEQYF
TRBV28	-	CASQHRGYNTEAFF
TRBV6-2/TRBV6-3	many	CASGDGGRNYNEQFF
TRBV29-1	-	CSVLLAGGHYEQYF
TRBV11-1	-	CASSHAGQHNTEAFF
TRBV23-1	few	CASSQCKPKSEQFF
TRBV5-8	many	CASSLRLRQKETQYF
TRBV4-1	few	CASSPRPPNLSYNEQFF
TRBV12-3/TRBV12-4	-	CALDEGEGTGELFF
TRBV27	few	CASGGEQFF
TRBV2	few	CASSESGLPQF
TRBV7-2	few	CASSLGGFQYF
TRBV29-1	-	CSVGGGGFSEAFF
TRBV6-5	few	CASSTAGEGNEQFF
TRBV12-5	few	CASGLGERTPRPQETQYF
TRBV12-3/TRBV12-4	few	CASSPSQGAGDTEAFF
TRBV6-2/TRBV6-3	few	CASTGLAGKETQYF
TRBV11-2	few	CASSLTQGSGTDTQYF
TRBV7-7	many	CASSPRGLYEQYF
TRBV6-5	few	CASSYSDTTEQFF
TRBV27	many	CASSLSGLAANEQYF
TRBV20-1	few	CSAREPGQNGYTF
TRBV4-3	many	CASSQDRQGGQPQHF
TRBV6-2/TRBV6-3	many	CASEGREGPYEQYF
TRBV6-5	-	CASTRRDGRLGNEKLFF
TRBV6-5	few	CASSRDRGIDEQYF
TRBV19	-	CATASVDEQFF
TRBV27	-	CASSFGGGGEQYF
TRBV7-9	many	CASRTSGSISYNEQFF
TRBV7-9	many	CASSVVALEQYF
TRBV27	few	CASRGLAGQETQYF